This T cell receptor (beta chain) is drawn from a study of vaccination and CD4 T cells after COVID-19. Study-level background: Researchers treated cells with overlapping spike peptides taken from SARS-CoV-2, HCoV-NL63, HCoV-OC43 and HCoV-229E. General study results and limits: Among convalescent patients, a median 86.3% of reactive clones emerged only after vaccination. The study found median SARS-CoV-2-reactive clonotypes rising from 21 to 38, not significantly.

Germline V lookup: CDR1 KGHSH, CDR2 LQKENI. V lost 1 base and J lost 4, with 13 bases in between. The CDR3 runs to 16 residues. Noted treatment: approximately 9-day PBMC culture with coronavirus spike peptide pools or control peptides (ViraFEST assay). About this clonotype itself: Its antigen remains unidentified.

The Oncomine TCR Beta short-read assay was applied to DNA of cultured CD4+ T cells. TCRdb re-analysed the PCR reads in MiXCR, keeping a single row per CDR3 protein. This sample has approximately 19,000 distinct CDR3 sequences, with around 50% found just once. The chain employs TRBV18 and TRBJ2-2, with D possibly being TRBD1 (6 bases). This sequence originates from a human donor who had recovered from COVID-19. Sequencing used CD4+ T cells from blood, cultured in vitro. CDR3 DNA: TGTGCCAGCTCACCACTTCCAGGGGATAGCACCGGGGAGCTGTTTTTT. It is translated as CASSPLPGDSTGELFF. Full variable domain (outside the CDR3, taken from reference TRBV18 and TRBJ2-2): NAGVMQNPRHLVRRRGQEARLRCSPMKGHSHVYWYRQLPEEGLKFMVYLQKENIIDESGMPKERFSAEFPKEGPSILRIQQVVRGDSAAYFCASSPLPGDSTGELFFGEGSRLTVL.